What follows describes a single T cell receptor (beta chain). This clonotype occurred many times. The specificity of this receptor is unknown. Base qualities are missing; no much larger clone stands one base away. Libraries were prepared through 5' RACE. For sequencing, an Illumina HiSeq 2000 was employed. A universal primer binding site was introduced by template switching, and a unique molecular identifier was present in the final cDNA, enabling accurate counting of TCR cDNA molecules. Specific primers in the conserved constant-segment region were used to synthesize first-strand cDNA for the TCR alpha and beta chains. To control for contamination, each cDNA library was double barcoded with a SMART-Mk sample barcode plus Illumina barcodes. Two successive PCR steps introduced TruSeq adapter sequences along with Illumina sample barcodes. The Illumina HiSeq platform was used with custom primers to sequence TCR alpha and beta cDNA libraries. The original pipeline was this. MiGEC processed the raw reads to extract unique molecular identifiers, while MiXCR was used to determine the CDR3 positions. For each individual, recombination models were inferred using an EM algorithm with the repgenHMM and IGoR tools. Shared clonotype analysis was performed with the tcR package in R, normalizing sharing by the product of cloneset sizes. Out-of-frame nonproductive sequences were analyzed to study raw recombination free of thymic and clonal selection effects. TCRdb reanalyzed the raw reads on its own, using fastp at Q25 for trimming and MiXCR for clone calling, and kept in-frame beta chains. Here each entry gathers all rows of one CDR3 protein and keeps the most common genes and DNA. These V and J calls derive from TCRdb rather than the authors' analysis. This sample comprises roughly 250,000 distinct CDR3 sequences, around 15% of them detected only once. Approximately 8.2% of the sample goes to the ten largest clones.

Every donor in the study was a healthy Caucasian. Miltenyi CD45RO+ enrichment and human naive T-cell isolation kits were used to isolate memory (CD45RO+) and naive T cells from PBMC. These data belong to a study of identical twins (dated by TCRdb to about 2016). Regarding the complete study: The study deep-sequenced TCR alpha and beta repertoires from monozygotic twins, unrelated adults of various ages and cord blood to test whether fetal clonotypes persist. To rule out contamination, the twin experiments were replicated at different times with different library preparation protocols. The investigation overall reported the following: Zero-insertion analyses could be partly confounded by invariant T cells such as MAIT and iNKT, although diverse VJ usage argued against such confounding for most clonotypes. Conclusions relied on cross-sectional statistical analysis, since the same donors could not be followed over many years. Compared with coincidental sharing between unrelated individuals, an excess of low generation-probability sequences was observed among out-of-frame TCR alpha sequences shared between twins. Out-of-frame TCR alpha sharing in monozygotic twins was systematically underestimated by recombination models, whereas sharing between unrelated individuals was in agreement with the recombination models. Excess twin sharing in beta out-of-frame sequences was weaker because fewer shared sequences lowered the signal-to-noise ratio. Abundant cord blood beta clonotypes carried fewer insertions; young adult naive repertoires showed a weaker similar trend, while memory repertoires showed none.

This clonotype was obtained from a woman between 18 and 30 years old in good health. The material sequenced was memory (CD45RO+) T cells sorted from blood. The sample's cell subset or site label, in plain terms: CD45RO+ enriched T cells.

The CDR3 here reads CASSYPGLGEQFF. At the DNA level, the sequence is TGTGCCAGCAGTTACCCCGGACTAGGAGAGCAGTTCTTC. The chain couples TRBV6-5 to TRBJ2-1; TRBD2 fits 7 bases in the junction. V has 2 bases trimmed and J has 10 bases trimmed; junction bases matching no gene number 5. The CDR1 and CDR2 encoded by the germline V gene are MNHEY and SVGAGI. The cysteine opens and the phenylalanine closes a CDR3 of 13 amino acids. The sequence is cut down to CDR3 DNA, 39 bases in frame from base 1.